Listed here are 2 T cell receptor beta chains from one sample, sequenced in a study of cytomegalovirus exposure and HLA in healthy donors. 60 Vbeta and 13 Jbeta primers were used in PCR. The assay was immunoSEQ multiplex PCR, and TCRdb's table has in-frame clones only and misses some. The sample carries roughly 170,000 clones, roughly 80% recorded once. The specimen sequenced was PBMCs. The receptor source for this set is a man between 25 and 39 years old in good health and CMV-seropositive.

To note about this clone: At one end, the junction sequence differs from germline, possibly due to a read error. The genes are TRBV25-1 and TRBJ1-2; D not certain. The CDR3 runs to 13 residues. Germline V gene sequence: CDR1 MGHDK, CDR2 SYGVNS. CDR3 residues: CASSEFEYEGGVF. In nucleotides, the CDR3 is TGTGCCAGCAGTGAATTTGAATATGAGGGCGGCGTCTTC.

The chain is built from TRBV5-4 and TRBJ2-5, with TRBD2 identical over 8 bases. Trimming cost V 5 bases and J 2 bases; bases outside gene matches: 5. The CDR3 totals 14 residues. The germline gives CDR1 SGHNT, CDR2 YYREEE (reference sequence). This chain's CDR3 is CASRGSSGQETQYF. The CDR3 DNA is TGTGCCAGCAGGGGGTCTAGCGGGCAAGAGACCCAGTACTTC.